This T cell receptor beta chain is drawn from a study of CD8+CD57+ T cells in acquired aplastic anemia. Overall study findings and caveats: Patients and controls had in common twenty-nine CD8+ CDR3 sequences.

The trim removed 5 bases at V and 1 base at J, leaving 3 bases unmatched. The CDR3 is made up of 14 amino acids. Germline V gene lookup returns CDR1 DFQATT and CDR2 SNEGSKA (reference sequence). On this clonotype: The antigen remains undetermined.

CDR3 and TCR beta VDJ profiling relied on a genomic DNA template. TCRdb re-called the reads with MiXCR, one entry per CDR3 protein. The sample yields 95,000 to 150,000 distinct CDR3 sequences, about 50% seen once. Selection for sequencing was limited to patients who had shown CD8+CD57+ cell expansion by flow cytometry. The origin of this receptor is a human donor with aplastic anemia. The chain has TRBV20-1 and TRBJ2-3; 10 positions agree with TRBD2. Sequences were obtained from sorted CD4+, CD8+, or CD8+CD57+ T cells (not recorded which) from PBMCs. In DNA form, the CDR3 reads TGCAGTGCTGGGACTAGCGCGCGCACAGATACGCAGTATTTT. As protein: CSAGTSARTDTQYF.